The 19 T cell receptor beta chains given below trace back to one sample, sequenced in a study of blood T cell repertoires in COVID-19. Sequencing used immunoSEQ multiplex PCR; TCRdb keeps in-frame clones, though not all of them. The sample has about 76,000 clones; approximately 80% are singletons. What was sequenced was peripheral blood. These receptors were collected from a woman between 55 and 75 years old with acute or convalescent COVID-19.

V and J are TRBV6-6 and TRBJ2-5; TRBD2 matches at 11 bases. The ends lost 7 bases at V and 5 bases at J; junction bases unmatched: 9. This CDR3 spans 15 amino acids. The V gene's germline CDR1 is MNHNY and CDR2 SVGAGI (reference sequence). The CDR3 is CASTFGLAGGETQYF. Written as DNA, the CDR3 is TGTGCCAGCACTTTCGGACTAGCGGGCGGGGAGACCCAGTACTTC.

V is TRBV29-1 and J is TRBJ1-3; TRBD1 agrees at 9 bases. J lost 4 bases, V lost 8 bases, and 6 bases had no gene match. CDR3 length: 13 residues. Germline values: CDR1 SQVTM, CDR2 ANQGSEA. The CDR3 nucleotides are TGCAGCTTTACCGGGACAGGGGGAAACACCATATATTTT. This gives the protein CSFTGTGGNTIYF.

The chain is built from TRBV7-2 and TRBJ2-5, with TRBD1 matching 7 bases. J lost 4 bases, V lost 2 bases, and 4 bases had no gene match. CDR3 length equals 14 residues. Germline loops: CDR1 SGHTA, CDR2 FQGNSA. In DNA, the CDR3 is TGTGCCAGCAGCTTACAGGGGGTTAGAGAGACCCAGTACTTC. Translated, it gives CASSLQGVRETQYF.

V usage is TRBV7-7 and J usage is TRBJ1-1, with D possibly TRBD1 on 5 matching bases. This CDR3 spans 13 amino acids. The ends were cut back, 1 base at V and 6 bases at J, with 9 bases in the middle. The germline V gene has CDR1 SSHAT and CDR2 FNYEAQ (reference sequence). CDR3 DNA: TGTGCCAGCAGCTTAGAACGGGGGTCTGAAGCTTTCTTT. This gives the protein CASSLERGSEAFF.

The rearrangement uses TRBV6-2 or TRBV6-3 and TRBJ2-3, with 10 bases matching TRBD2. The CDR3 spans 18 residues. V was pared by 2 bases and J by 0 bases, with 8 bases of the junction left unmatched. Germline V gives CDR1 MNHEY, CDR2 SVGEGT. The CDR3 bases are TGTGCCAGCAGTTACGTCTTCGGGACTAGCGATAGCACAGATACGCAGTATTTT. It specifies CASSYVFGTSDSTDTQYF.

The V call is TRBV27, the J call TRBJ2-7; 8 nucleotides agree with TRBD1. Per the germline V gene, CDR1 is MNHEY and CDR2 is SMNVEV (reference sequence). After removal of 2 bases from V and 0 bases from J, the junction contained 9 bases not matched to a gene. The CDR3 extends over 17 amino acids. This chain's CDR3 is CASSLRPTGVTSYEQYF. The CDR3 coding sequence is TGTGCCAGCAGTTTACGACCGACAGGGGTAACCTCCTACGAGCAGTACTTC.

This clone was counted between two and nine times. The rearrangement joins TRBV4-3 to TRBJ1-6, with TRBD1 matching 11 bases. Germline lookup yields CDR1 LGHNA and CDR2 YSLEER. The CDR3 length is 16 residues. V gave up 3 bases and J gave up 7 bases; unmatched junction bases: 5. The CDR3 coding sequence is TGCGCCAGCAGCCACACAGGACAGGGGGCCAATTCACCCCTCCACTTT. Translation gives CASSHTGQGANSPLHF.

The genes are TRBV12-3 or TRBV12-4 and TRBJ1-2; 7 nucleotides line up with TRBD1. V trimming: 5 bases; J trimming: 4 bases; junction bases outside the gene matches: 4. The CDR3 consists of 13 residues. The CDR3 spells CASSETGIYGYTF. The CDR3, as DNA: TGTGCCAGCAGTGAGACAGGGATCTATGGCTACACCTTC.

V usage is TRBV29-1 and J usage is TRBJ2-3, with TRBD1 matching over 9 bases. After removal of 3 bases from V and 2 bases from J, the junction contained 12 bases not matched to a gene. This CDR3 is 17 amino acids long. Germline V gene data show CDR1 as SQVTM and CDR2 as ANQGSEA. The CDR3 loop reads CSVDGLTTGGNTDTQYF. The CDR3 nucleotides read TGCAGCGTTGATGGGTTGACAACAGGGGGCAACACAGATACGCAGTATTTT.

CDR3 in DNA: TGCGCCAGCAGTGAGTCGACAGGGGGGGGGACTGAAGCTTTCTTT. This translates into CASSESTGGGTEAFF. The J gene is TRBJ1-1, the V gene TRBV10-1; TRBD1 agrees at 9 bases. CDR3 length: 15 residues. V was pared by 0 bases and J by 5 bases, with 4 bases of the junction left unmatched. From germline, CDR1 is WNHNN and CDR2 SYGVQD (reference sequence).

This clone was seen only a few times. This chain joins TRBV10-3 and TRBJ2-1, with 8 bases lining up with TRBD2. J lost 0 bases, V lost 4 bases, and 2 bases had no gene match. The CDR3 is made up of 15 amino acids. The germline V gene encodes CDR1 ENHRY and CDR2 SYGVKD. This CDR3 is CAISVAGSSYNEQFF. DNA for the CDR3: TGTGCCATCAGTGTAGCGGGGAGCTCCTACAATGAGCAGTTCTTC.

V usage is TRBV5-1 and J usage is TRBJ2-5; D not certain. Deletions cut 4 bases from V and 5 bases from J, with 9 bases between. The CDR3 extends over 12 amino acids. Germline values: CDR1 SGHRS, CDR2 YFSETQ. The CDR3 sequence: CASSISTETQYF. CDR3 sequence (DNA): TGCGCCAGCAGCATTAGCACCGAGACCCAGTACTTC. The variable domain in full, with the rest retrieved from reference TRBV5-1 and TRBJ2-5, is KAGVTQTPRYLIKTRGQQVTLSCSPISGHRSVSWYQQTPGQGLQFLFEYFSETQRNKGNFPGRFSGRQFSNSRSEMNVSTLELGDSALYLCASSISTETQYFGPGTRLLVL.

This sequence joins TRBV10-3 and TRBJ2-1; D is perhaps TRBD2 (6 bases). The CDR3 runs to 11 residues. Deletions cut 7 bases from V and 7 bases from J, with 8 bases between. Germline V gene lookup returns CDR1 ENHRY and CDR2 SYGVKD. CDR3 nucleotide sequence: TGTGCCATCAACGGGGGTAATGAGCAGTTCTTC. Its translation: CAINGGNEQFF.

As regards this clone: The sample contains more than one DNA sequence encoding this CDR3. The chain has TRBV15 and TRBJ1-2; TRBD1 agrees at 10 bases. The V and J ends lost 5 bases and 0 bases, in that order; junction bases with no gene match: 12. Germline V gene sequence: CDR1 LNHNV, CDR2 YYDKDF (reference sequence). This CDR3 has 18 residues. CDR3 protein: CATSRAGTGVLPNYGYTF. CDR3 in DNA: TGTGCCACCAGCCGGGCCGGGACAGGGGTTCTACCTAACTATGGCTACACCTTC.

V is TRBV6-5 and J is TRBJ1-5; TRBD1 agrees at 7 bases. The junction had 7 bases not matched to a gene; V was cut back by 6 bases and J by 2 bases. Germline lookup yields CDR1 MNHEY and CDR2 SVGAGI. CDR3 length: 15 amino acids. CDR3 DNA: TGTGCCAGCAGCTACGACAGGGCCGGCAATCAGCCCCAGCATTTT. It yields the protein CASSYDRAGNQPQHF.

V gene TRBV28 combines with J gene TRBJ2-2; 7 bases line up with TRBD1. V lost 10 bases to trimming and J lost 4 bases; unmatched junction nucleotides: 6. The germline gives CDR1 MDHEN, CDR2 SYDVKM. This CDR3 has 13 residues. For the CDR3, the DNA is TGTGCCATCCAAACAGGGGTCACCGGGGAGCTGTTTTTT. Translating gives CAIQTGVTGELFF.

The rearrangement joins TRBV19 to TRBJ1-1, with no clear D. Per germline, CDR1 LNHDA and CDR2 SQIVND (reference sequence). Trimming pared 5 bases from V and 2 bases from J, leaving 12 bases between. CDR3 size: 14 residues. CDR3 nucleotide sequence: TGTGCCAGTAGTCCCACTCGGGGAAACACTGAAGCTTTCTTT. It specifies CASSPTRGNTEAFF.

The chain combines TRBV30 with TRBJ1-4; D may be TRBD1 (5 bases). CDR3 length equals 15 residues. The germline CDR1 and CDR2 sequences are GTSNPN and SVGIG (reference sequence). Deletions cut 3 bases from V and 7 bases from J, with 18 bases between. The CDR3 nucleotides are TGTGCCTGGAGAGGGGCCGCGTCTATCGGTGAAAAACTGTTTTTT. Protein product: CAWRGAASIGEKLFF.

This chain connects TRBV11-2 to TRBJ2-3; 10 positions match TRBD2. Germline CDR1 is SGHAT and CDR2 is FQNNGV. V lost 1 base to trimming and J lost 4 bases; unmatched junction nucleotides: 5. The CDR3 has 16 amino acids. The CDR3 here is CASSLVLAGSADTQYF. CDR3 DNA: TGTGCCAGCAGCTTAGTACTAGCGGGGTCGGCAGATACGCAGTATTTT.